The present T cell receptor beta chain was sequenced within a study of sequential checkpoint blockade in melanoma. Across the whole study: Arm A got nivolumab then ipilimumab; arm B the reverse, 1:1. Both treatment sequences were followed by maintenance nivolumab.

Germline values: CDR1 MGHRA, CDR2 YSYEKL. The CDR3 has 14 amino acids. V lost 4 bases to trimming and J lost 2 bases, with 9 bases between them. The repertoire was sequenced with immunoSEQ multiplex PCR; TCRdb's copy has only in-frame clones and lacks some. Of some 8,000 clones listed, around nine tenths are singletons. Treatment of the sample: randomized to nivolumab then ipilimumab (arm A) or the reverse (arm B). None of the patients previously received DNA-damaging chemotherapy. PBMC sorting kept live CD3+CD8+ cells without CD19 or CD56. The sequence came from a human donor with melanoma. The specimen was CD8+ T cells sorted from blood (inferred from file names), collected from a patient given nivolumab and ipilimumab in sequence. The J gene is TRBJ1-5, the V gene TRBV4-1; D not certain. The CDR3 sequence is CASSLWAGNQPQHF. DNA for the CDR3: TGCGCCAGCAGCCTCTGGGCAGGCAATCAGCCCCAGCATTTT.